These T cell receptor beta chains were read from a single sample in a study of radiotherapy plus CTLA-4 blockade in lung cancer. TCRdb keeps only in-frame clones here, not all; method: immunoSEQ multiplex PCR. The sample comprises just over 60,000 clones, about 72% of which are singletons, and about 4.2% rests with the top ten. The material was peripheral blood, obtained from a patient treated with radiotherapy plus ipilimumab. These TCRs come from a human donor with non-small cell lung cancer who had a complete response to radiotherapy plus ipilimumab. CDR3s include the opening cysteine and the closing phenylalanine or tryptophan. A D gene is named only where the DNA matches it firmly. Clone sizes are given selectively: once, few, many, or a class where the clone is expanded.

j_call d_call clone_size v_call cdr3_aa cdr3_nt
TRBJ2-2 - - TRBV25-1 CATKPGDSPTGELFF TGTGCCACCAAGCCGGGGGACAGCCCGACCGGGGAGCTGTTTTTT
TRBJ2-1 TRBD1 once TRBV6-6 CASSRDRGLGEQFF TGTGCCAGCAGTCGGGACAGGGGGCTTGGGGAGCAGTTCTTC
TRBJ1-3 - once TRBV5-6 CASSLWSLSYSGNTIYF TGTGCCAGCAGCTTGTGGTCCCTATCTTACTCTGGAAACACCATATATTTT
TRBJ2-1 - - TRBV6-1 CASVYNEQFF TGTGCCAGCGTCTACAATGAGCAGTTCTTC
TRBJ2-2 - - TRBV11-2 CASSLAEVNTGELFF TGTGCCAGCAGCTTAGCGGAGGTGAACACCGGGGAGCTGTTTTTT
TRBJ2-7 TRBD1 once TRBV10-3 CAISGRTGVSYEQYF TGTGCCATCAGTGGACGGACAGGGGTATCCTACGAGCAGTACTTC
TRBJ2-3 - - TRBV10-1 CASSERRTDTQYF TGCGCCAGCAGTGAGAGGCGCACAGATACGCAGTATTTT
TRBJ2-1 - - TRBV30 CAWIAMGEQFF TGTGCCTGGATTGCGATGGGTGAGCAGTTCTTC
TRBJ2-4 TRBD1 - TRBV29-1 CSVEPSPGTGLQYF TGCAGCGTTGAACCGAGCCCCGGGACAGGGCTTCAGTACTTC
TRBJ1-2 - - TRBV5-5 CASSLGSYGYTF TGTGCCAGCAGCTTGGGCTCATATGGCTACACCTTC